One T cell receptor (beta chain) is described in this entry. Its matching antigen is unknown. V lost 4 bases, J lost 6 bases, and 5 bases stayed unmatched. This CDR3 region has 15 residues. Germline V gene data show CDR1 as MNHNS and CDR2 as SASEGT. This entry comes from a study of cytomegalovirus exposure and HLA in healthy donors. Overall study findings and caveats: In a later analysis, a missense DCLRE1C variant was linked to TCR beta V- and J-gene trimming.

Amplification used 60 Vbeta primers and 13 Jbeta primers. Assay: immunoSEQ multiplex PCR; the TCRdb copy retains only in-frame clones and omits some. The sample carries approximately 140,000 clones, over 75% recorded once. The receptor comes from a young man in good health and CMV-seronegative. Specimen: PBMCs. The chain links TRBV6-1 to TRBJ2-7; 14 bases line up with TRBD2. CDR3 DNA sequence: TGTGCCAGCAGTGCCTCCGGGACTAGCGGGAGCGAGCAGTACTTC. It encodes CASSASGTSGSEQYF.